This T cell receptor (beta chain) comes out of a study of cytomegalovirus exposure and HLA in healthy donors. This PCR relied on a set of 60 Vbeta primers and 13 Jbeta primers. Produced via immunoSEQ multiplex PCR; TCRdb's table is partial and in-frame only. The table has roughly 160,000 clones, about 85% seen once. CDR3 length: 13 residues. V dropped 5 bases and J dropped 6; count of bases not matched to a gene: 3. Germline V gene sequence: CDR1 SGHDN, CDR2 FVKESK. What was sequenced was PBMCs. This receptor was taken from a boy aged 2 to 10 in good health and CMV-seronegative. The chain carries TRBV14 and TRBJ2-1, with 8 bases that match TRBD2. The CDR3: CASSTAGGNEQFF. DNA for the CDR3: TGTGCCAGCAGCACCGCGGGGGGCAATGAGCAGTTCTTC.